This TCR beta chain was identified during a study of blood T cell repertoires in COVID-19. Study summary: PBMCs, B-cell-depleted T cells, or T cells provided the cDNA or gDNA that made up the material.

Clones were sequenced by immunoSEQ multiplex PCR, and TCRdb holds only the in-frame ones, with some missing. The data show 300,000 to 400,000 clones, approximately 90% seen once. The CDR3 has 14 residues. Germline assignment: CDR1 LNHDA and CDR2 SQIVND (reference sequence). Trimming cost V 5 bases and J 4 bases; bases outside gene matches: 5. Either two negative PCRs, clearance, or symptom resolution qualified Cohort 3 donors as recovered. The origin of this receptor is a young woman who had recovered from COVID-19. The source material was PBMCs or T cells enriched from blood (not recorded which). This chain joins TRBV19 and TRBJ1-1, with 9 bases identical to TRBD1. The DNA of the CDR3 is TGTGCCAGTAGTTGGACAGGGGAGGTCACTGAAGCTTTCTTT. It translates to CASSWTGEVTEAFF.